The source of this T cell receptor beta chain is a study of T-cell reconstitution after alpha-beta-depleted transplantation in children. This clonotype was seen a few times. Construction of the TCRbeta library involved unique molecular identifiers. A single record per CDR3 protein comes from TCRdb applying MiXCR to the PCR reads. The data show about 400,000 distinct CDR3 sequences, with roughly 22% seen just once and 3.8% held by the top ten. The CDR3 is made up of 15 amino acids. Germline trimming cut 5 bases from V and 7 bases from J; bases unmatched to any gene: 8. The chain employs TRBV12-3 or TRBV12-4 and TRBJ2-7; 13 nucleotides align to TRBD2. This TCR was recovered from a human donor who donated a stem cell graft to a child with acute myeloid leukemia. The sequences come from PBMCs from the stem cell graft donor, collected from the stem cell graft. The CDR3: CASSLRTSGSGEQYF. The CDR3 nucleotides read TGTGCCAGCAGTCTTCGGACTAGCGGGAGTGGGGAGCAGTACTTC.